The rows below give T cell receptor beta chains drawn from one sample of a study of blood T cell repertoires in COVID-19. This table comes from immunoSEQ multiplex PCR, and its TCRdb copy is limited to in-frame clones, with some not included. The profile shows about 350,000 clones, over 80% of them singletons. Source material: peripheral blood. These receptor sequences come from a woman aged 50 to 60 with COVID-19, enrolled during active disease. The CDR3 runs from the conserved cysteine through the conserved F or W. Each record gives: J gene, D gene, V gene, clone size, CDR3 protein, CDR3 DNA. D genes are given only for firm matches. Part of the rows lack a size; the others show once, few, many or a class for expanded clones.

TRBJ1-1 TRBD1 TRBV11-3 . CASSPGQGGTEAFF TGTGCCAGCAGCCCGGGACAGGGGGGCACTGAAGCTTTCTTT
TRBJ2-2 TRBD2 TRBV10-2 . CASKWGDGTSAGELFF TGCGCCAGCAAATGGGGCGATGGGACTAGCGCCGGGGAGCTGTTTTTT
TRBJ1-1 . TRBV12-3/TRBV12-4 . CASSLASEAFF TGTGCCAGCAGTTTAGCATCGGAAGCTTTCTTT
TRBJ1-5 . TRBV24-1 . CATSVSGIGQPQHF TGTGCCACCAGTGTTTCAGGGATCGGTCAGCCCCAGCATTTT
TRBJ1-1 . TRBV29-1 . CSAITSAGTEAFF TGCAGCGCAATCACAAGCGCGGGCACTGAAGCTTTCTTT
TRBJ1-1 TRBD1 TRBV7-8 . CASSLRQGPEAFF TGTGCCAGCAGCTTAAGACAGGGCCCTGAAGCTTTCTTT
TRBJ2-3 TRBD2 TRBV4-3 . CASSQDSGTSGITDTQYF TGCGCCAGCAGCCAGGATTCCGGGACTAGCGGGATCACAGATACGCAGTATTTT
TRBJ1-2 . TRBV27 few CASSPGRGDYGYTF TGTGCCAGCAGTCCTGGGAGGGGCGACTATGGCTACACCTTC
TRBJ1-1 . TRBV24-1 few CATSDLTGEAFF TGTGCCACCAGTGATTTAACAGGAGAAGCTTTCTTT
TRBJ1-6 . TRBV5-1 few CASSLGRSDSPLHF TGCGCCAGCAGCTTGGGCAGGTCAGATTCACCCCTCCACTTT
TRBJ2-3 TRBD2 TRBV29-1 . CSVQGWRESTDTQYF TGCAGCGTTCAAGGGTGGCGGGAGAGCACAGATACGCAGTATTTT
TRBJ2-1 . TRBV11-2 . CASSRGARDNEQFF TGTGCCAGCAGCCGGGGGGCCAGAGACAATGAGCAGTTCTTC
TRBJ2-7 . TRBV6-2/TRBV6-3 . CASSQHSYEQYF TGTGCCAGCAGCCAACACTCCTACGAGCAGTACTTC
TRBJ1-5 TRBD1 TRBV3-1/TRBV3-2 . CASSQSGGNQPQHF TGTGCCAGCAGCCAATCAGGGGGTAATCAGCCCCAGCATTTT
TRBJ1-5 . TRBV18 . CASSPLSQTNQPQHF TGTGCCAGCTCACCACTCAGTCAGACTAATCAGCCCCAGCATTTT
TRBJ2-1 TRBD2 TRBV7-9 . CASSHGLAGGPGNEQFF TGTGCCAGCAGCCACGGACTAGCGGGAGGGCCGGGGAATGAGCAGTTCTTC
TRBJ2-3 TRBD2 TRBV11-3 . CASSSSGKGGTDTQYF TGTGCCAGCAGCTCTAGCGGGAAGGGAGGAACAGATACGCAGTATTTT
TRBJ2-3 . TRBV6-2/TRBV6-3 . CASSYSGASADTQYF TGTGCCAGCAGTTACTCAGGGGCCTCGGCGGATACGCAGTATTTT
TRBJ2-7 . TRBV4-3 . CASSQEDYYEQYF TGCGCCAGCAGCCAAGAGGACTACTACGAGCAGTACTTC
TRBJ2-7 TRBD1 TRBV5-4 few CASSPDRGGYEQYF TGTGCCAGCAGCCCGGACAGGGGAGGGTACGAGCAGTACTTC
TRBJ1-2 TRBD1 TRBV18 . CASSPDSGGNYGYTF TGTGCCAGCTCACCGGACTCAGGGGGCAACTATGGCTACACCTTC
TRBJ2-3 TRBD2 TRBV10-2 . CASSGTSGTDTQYF TGCGCCAGTTCCGGGACTAGCGGGACAGATACGCAGTATTTT
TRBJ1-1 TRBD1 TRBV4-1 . CASRGQKNTEAFF TGCGCCAGCAGGGGACAGAAGAACACTGAAGCTTTCTTT
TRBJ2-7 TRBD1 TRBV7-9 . CASSTWDRSYEQYF TGTGCCAGCAGCACCTGGGACAGATCCTACGAGCAGTACTTC
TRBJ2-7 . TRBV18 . CASQGSSVAYEQYF TGTGCCAGCCAGGGTTCGAGTGTGGCATACGAGCAGTACTTC
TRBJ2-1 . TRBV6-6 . CASTSSLYNEQFF TGTGCCAGCACTAGCAGCCTTTACAATGAGCAGTTCTTC
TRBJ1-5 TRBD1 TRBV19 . CASSPDRGLGPQHF TGTGCCAGTAGCCCTGACAGGGGGCTTGGGCCCCAGCATTTT
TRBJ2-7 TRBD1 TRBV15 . CATSRDLGQGGYEQYF TGTGCCACCAGCAGAGATCTGGGACAGGGGGGCTACGAGCAGTACTTC
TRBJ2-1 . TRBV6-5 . CASSYSTIGGVNEQFF TGTGCCAGCAGTTACTCTACGATCGGGGGAGTTAATGAGCAGTTCTTC
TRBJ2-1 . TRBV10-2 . CASSKQGDEQFF TGCGCCAGCAGTAAACAGGGTGATGAGCAGTTCTTC
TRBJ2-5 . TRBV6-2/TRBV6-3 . CASSYPIRETQYF TGTGCCAGCAGTTACCCAATCAGAGAGACCCAGTACTTC
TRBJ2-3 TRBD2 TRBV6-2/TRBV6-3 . CASSYPKRGPRTDTQYF TGTGCCAGCAGTTACCCGAAGCGGGGGCCCAGGACAGATACGCAGTATTTT
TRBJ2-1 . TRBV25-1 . CASSEYIREKDNEQFF TGTGCCAGCAGTGAATATATACGGGAGAAGGACAATGAGCAGTTCTTC
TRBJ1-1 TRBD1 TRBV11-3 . CASSSSGTGDTEAFF TGTGCCAGCAGCTCCTCCGGGACAGGGGACACTGAAGCTTTCTTT
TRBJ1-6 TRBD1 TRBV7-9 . CASHGGDSYNSPLHF TGTGCCAGCCACGGCGGGGACAGCTATAATTCACCCCTCCACTTT
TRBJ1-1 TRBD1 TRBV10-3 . CAISEQGAENTEAFF TGTGCCATCAGCGAACAGGGGGCGGAAAACACTGAAGCTTTCTTT